This T cell receptor beta chain was identified during a study of shared T cell receptors in the human thymus. This CDR3 contains 22 residues. The V gene's germline CDR1 is LGHNA and CDR2 YSLEER. Losses at the gene ends were 4 bases for V and 1 base for J; bases not matched to a gene: 22. Assay: immunoSEQ multiplex PCR; the TCRdb copy retains only in-frame clones and omits some. This repertoire shows more than 550,000 clones, 80% to 90% found once; its top ten account for under 0.012%. Separately, the same data were catalogued under a study of human thymus T cells. That paper adds: Infants, healthy and Finnish, who were having corrective surgery for congenital heart defects served as donors. Resections from corrective heart surgery supplied the thymus tissue. Apparent bias marked the V and J gene usage of thymic and blood repertoires. Reports from related research described highly overlapping thymic repertoires among unrelated individuals.

Sequenced input: thymocytes. The receptor's source is a girl less than two years old with a congenital heart defect. The chain employs TRBV4-3 and TRBJ2-2, with 9 bases matching TRBD2. The CDR3 bases are TGCGCCAGCAGCCTCCGTTCACGGGCGGAAGAAATTAGCGGGGGGAACACCGGGGAGCTGTTTTTT. Translation: CASSLRSRAEEISGGNTGELFF.